Sequencing of this T cell receptor beta chain was carried out in a study of T-cell reconstitution after alpha-beta-depleted transplantation in children (dated by TCRdb to about 2016). General notes on the study: T-cell immune reconstitution after TCRalphabeta/CD19-depleted allogeneic hematopoietic cell transplantation in children was quantitatively tracked in the study by means of TCR repertoire profiling.

The paper as a whole reports these results and caveats: In some patients, high TCRbeta diversity at day 60 was attributed to recipient T cells and intrathymic progenitors that had survived conditioning. Apparently early alphabetaT-cell count recovery about two months after transplant reportedly relied on only several hundred rapidly expanded clones derived from non-depleted graft cells. Hyperexpanded clone frequencies declined over subsequent months; after one year, T-cell counts and TCRbeta diversity were mostly attributed to newly produced T cells.

V drops 4 bases and J drops 9 bases, leaving 19 bases in between. Spanning cysteine to phenylalanine, the CDR3 consists of 14 amino acids. Left in the record is the CDR3 DNA by itself, 42 bases read in frame from the first base. Remarks on this clonotype: What this receptor recognizes is not known. Qualities for individual bases were not recorded, and no much larger clone is one base off.

In light of the paper, this sample's treatment or condition label describes: allogeneic hematopoietic cell transplantation with graft depleted of TCRalphabeta T cells and CD19 B cells. Transplant recipients were children who received TCRalphabeta/CD19-depleted allogeneic hematopoietic cell grafts. Preparation of the library involved PCR. This sample was sequenced with an Illumina HiSeq 2500. TCR libraries were prepared with molecular barcoding, using unique molecular identifiers to normalize TCRbeta repertoire quantification. TCRdb's own reprocessing of the public reads used fastp at Q25 and MiXCR and kept productive beta chains. Rows are combined by CDR3 protein, so each entry shows the most common genes and DNA. The sample records approximately 230,000 distinct CDR3 sequences, more than 20% of which are singletons. Under 5.5% of the sample belongs to the ten largest clones.

Sequenced here: PBMCs, mostly from graft donor cells, sampled 360 days after TCRalphabeta/CD19-depleted stem cell transplant. The clonotype was recovered from a female patient aged 2-10 years who had a stem cell transplant for congenital amegakaryocytic thrombocytopenia, so the T cells may come from the graft donor. The chain uses TRBV12-3 or TRBV12-4 and TRBJ2-7; TRBD1 is a possible D gene, resting on 6 matching bases. The bases read TGTGCCAGCAGTTGGGCCCGAGGGCAAGGGGGGCAGTACTTC. Translation gives CASSWARGQGGQYF.